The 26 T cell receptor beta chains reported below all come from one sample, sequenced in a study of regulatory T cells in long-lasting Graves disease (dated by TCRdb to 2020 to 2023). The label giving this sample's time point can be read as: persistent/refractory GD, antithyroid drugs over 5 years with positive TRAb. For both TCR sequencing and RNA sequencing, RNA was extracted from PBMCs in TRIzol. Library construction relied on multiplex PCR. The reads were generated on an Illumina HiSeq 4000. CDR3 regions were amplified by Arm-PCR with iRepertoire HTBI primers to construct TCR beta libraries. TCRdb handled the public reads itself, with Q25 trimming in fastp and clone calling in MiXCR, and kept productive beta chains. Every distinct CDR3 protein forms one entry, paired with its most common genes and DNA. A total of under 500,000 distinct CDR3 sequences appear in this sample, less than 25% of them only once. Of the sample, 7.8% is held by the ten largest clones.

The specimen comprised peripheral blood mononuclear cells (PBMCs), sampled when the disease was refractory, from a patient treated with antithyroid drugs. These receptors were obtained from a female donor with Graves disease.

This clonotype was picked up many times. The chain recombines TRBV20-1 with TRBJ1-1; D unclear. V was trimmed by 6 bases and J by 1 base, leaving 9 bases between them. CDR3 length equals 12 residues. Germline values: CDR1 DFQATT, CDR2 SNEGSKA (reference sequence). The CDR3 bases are TGCAGTGCAGGGAGGGAGAACACTGAAGCTTTCTTT. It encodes CSAGRENTEAFF.

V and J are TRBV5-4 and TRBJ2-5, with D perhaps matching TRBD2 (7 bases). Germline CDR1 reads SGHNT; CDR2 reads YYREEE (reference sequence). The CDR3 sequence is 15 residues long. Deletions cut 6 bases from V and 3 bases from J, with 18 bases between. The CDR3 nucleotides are TGTGCCAGCACTCGGGGGGCCGGACAGAAAGAGACCCAGTACTTC. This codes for CASTRGAGQKETQYF.

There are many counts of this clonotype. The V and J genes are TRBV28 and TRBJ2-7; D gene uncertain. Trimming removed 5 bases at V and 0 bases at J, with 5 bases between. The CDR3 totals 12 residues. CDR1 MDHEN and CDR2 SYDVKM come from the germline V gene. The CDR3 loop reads CASSISSYEQYF. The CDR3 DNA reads TGTGCCAGCAGTATCAGCTCCTACGAGCAGTACTTC.

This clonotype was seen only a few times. The CDR3 loop is CASSISGNTDTQYF. As DNA, the CDR3 is TGTGCCAGTAGTATAAGCGGAAACACAGATACGCAGTATTTT. The chain has TRBV19 and TRBJ2-3, with D possibly matching TRBD2 (5 bases). Trimming shortened V by 2 bases and J by 2 bases, and 8 bases separated the two germline ends. This CDR3 has 14 residues. Germline V gene sequence: CDR1 LNHDA, CDR2 SQIVND (reference sequence).

CDR3 bases: TGTGCCAGCAGTTTAGGGGCAGGGAGGGGCACGTATGAAGCTTTCTTT. Translated, it gives CASSLGAGRGTYEAFF. The V gene is TRBV27, the J gene TRBJ1-1; D is perhaps TRBD1 (5 bases). This CDR3 region has 16 residues. Germline CDR1 and CDR2: MNHEY and SMNVEV (reference sequence). V lost 2 bases, J lost 7 bases, and 20 bases lay in between.

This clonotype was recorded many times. The CDR3 region has the DNA TGTGCCATCAGAGATCCGGGACAGATGAACACCGGGGAGCTGTTTTTT. This encodes CAIRDPGQMNTGELFF. V is TRBV10-3 and J is TRBJ2-2; 7 nucleotides line up with TRBD1. V trimming: 6 bases; J trimming: 1 base; junction bases outside the gene matches: 8. Per germline, CDR1 ENHRY and CDR2 SYGVKD. The CDR3 totals 16 residues.

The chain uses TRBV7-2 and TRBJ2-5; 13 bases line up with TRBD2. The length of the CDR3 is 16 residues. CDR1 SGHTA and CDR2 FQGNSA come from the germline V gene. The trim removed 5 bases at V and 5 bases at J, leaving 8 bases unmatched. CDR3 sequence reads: CASSIGTSGEGETQYF. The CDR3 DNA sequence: TGTGCCAGCAGCATCGGGACTAGCGGGGAGGGGGAGACCCAGTACTTC.

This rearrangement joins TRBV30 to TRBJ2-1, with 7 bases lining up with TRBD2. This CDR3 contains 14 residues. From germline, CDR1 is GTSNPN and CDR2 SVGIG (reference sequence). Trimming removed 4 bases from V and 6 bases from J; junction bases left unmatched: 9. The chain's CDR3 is CAWIAREFGNEQFF. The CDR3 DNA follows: TGTGCCTGGATCGCGCGGGAGTTCGGCAATGAGCAGTTCTTC.

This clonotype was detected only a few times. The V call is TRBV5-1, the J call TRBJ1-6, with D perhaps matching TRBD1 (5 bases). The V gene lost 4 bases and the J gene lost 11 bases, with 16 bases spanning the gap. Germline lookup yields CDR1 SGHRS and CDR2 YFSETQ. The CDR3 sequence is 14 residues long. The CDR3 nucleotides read TGCGCCAGCAGCGTCGCGGAGGTAGGGGCACCCCTCCACTTT. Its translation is CASSVAEVGAPLHF.

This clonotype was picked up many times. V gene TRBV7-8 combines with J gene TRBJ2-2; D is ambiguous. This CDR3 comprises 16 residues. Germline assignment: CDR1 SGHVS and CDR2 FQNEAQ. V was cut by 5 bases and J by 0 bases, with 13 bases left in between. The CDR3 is CASSPSHWTNTGELFF. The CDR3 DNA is TGTGCCAGCAGCCCGTCTCATTGGACGAACACCGGGGAGCTGTTTTTT.

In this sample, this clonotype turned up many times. CDR3: CASSLTSGSLDEQYF. The CDR3 DNA reads TGCGCCAGCAGCTTAACTAGCGGGAGTCTCGACGAGCAGTACTTC. The chain recombines TRBV5-1 with TRBJ2-7; 11 nucleotides align to TRBD2. J was trimmed by 5 bases and V by 2 bases; bases with no gene match: 6. CDR3 length: 15 residues. Germline CDR1 is SGHRS and CDR2 is YFSETQ.

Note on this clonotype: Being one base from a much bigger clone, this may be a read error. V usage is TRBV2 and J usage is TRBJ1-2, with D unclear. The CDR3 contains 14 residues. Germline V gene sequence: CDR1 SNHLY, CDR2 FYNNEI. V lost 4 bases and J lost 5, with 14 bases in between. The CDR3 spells CASSGEAVLYGYTF. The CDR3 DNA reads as TGTGCCAGCAGTGGAGAGGCAGTCCTTTATGGCTACACCTTC.

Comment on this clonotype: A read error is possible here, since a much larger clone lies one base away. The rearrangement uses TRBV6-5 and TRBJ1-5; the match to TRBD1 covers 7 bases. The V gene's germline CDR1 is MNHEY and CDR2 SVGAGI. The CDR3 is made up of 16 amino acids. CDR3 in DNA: TGTTCCAGCAGTTACTCCGGTGACAGGGCGAGGGAGCCCCAGCATTTT. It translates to CSSSYSGDRAREPQHF.

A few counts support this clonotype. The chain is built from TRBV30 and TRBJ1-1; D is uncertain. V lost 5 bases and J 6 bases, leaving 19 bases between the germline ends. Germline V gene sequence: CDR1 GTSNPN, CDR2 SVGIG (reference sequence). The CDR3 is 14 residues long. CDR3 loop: CAWYRRIGGSEAFF. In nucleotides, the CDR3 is TGTGCCTGGTACCGCCGGATCGGAGGTTCTGAAGCTTTCTTT.

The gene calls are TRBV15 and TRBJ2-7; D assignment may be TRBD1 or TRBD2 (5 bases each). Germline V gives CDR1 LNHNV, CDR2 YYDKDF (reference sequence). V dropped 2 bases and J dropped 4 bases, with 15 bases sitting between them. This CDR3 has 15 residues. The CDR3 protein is CATSRYQGPPYEQYF. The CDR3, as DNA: TGTGCCACCAGCAGATACCAGGGACCCCCATACGAGCAGTACTTC. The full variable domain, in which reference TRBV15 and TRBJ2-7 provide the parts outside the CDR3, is DAMVIQNPRYQVTQFGKPVTLSCSQTLNHNVMYWYQQKSSQAPKLLFHYYDKDFNNEADTPDNFQSRRPNTSFCFLDIRSPGLGDTAMYLCATSRYQGPPYEQYFGPGTRLTVT.

The CDR3 reads CASSPARGPYNEQFF. For the CDR3, the DNA is TGTGCCAGCAGCCCGGCTCGCGGTCCCTACAATGAGCAGTTCTTC. The chain uses TRBV7-3 and TRBJ2-1; D remains unclear. CDR3 size: 15 residues. Germline CDR1 reads SGHTA; CDR2 reads FQGTGA. V lost 5 bases to trimming and J lost 2 bases, with 13 bases between them. Using reference TRBV7-3 and TRBJ2-1 for the parts outside the CDR3, the full variable domain is GAGVSQTPSNKVTEKGKYVELRCDPISGHTALYWYRQSLGQGPEFLIYFQGTGAADDSGLPNDRFFAVRPEGSVSTLKIQRTERGDSAVYLCASSPARGPYNEQFFGPGTRLTVL.

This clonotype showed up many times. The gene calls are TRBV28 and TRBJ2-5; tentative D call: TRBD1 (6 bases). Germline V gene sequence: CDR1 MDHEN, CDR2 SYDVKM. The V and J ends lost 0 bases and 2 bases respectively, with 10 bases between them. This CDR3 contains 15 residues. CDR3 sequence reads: CASSLWQGSQETQYF. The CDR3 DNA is TGTGCCAGCAGTTTATGGCAGGGGTCACAAGAGACCCAGTACTTC.

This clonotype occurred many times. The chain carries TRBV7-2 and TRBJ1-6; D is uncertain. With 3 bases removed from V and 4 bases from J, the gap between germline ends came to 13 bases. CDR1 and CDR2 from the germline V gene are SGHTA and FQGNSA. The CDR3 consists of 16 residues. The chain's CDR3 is CASSFITSGYNSPLHF. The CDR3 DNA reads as TGTGCCAGCAGCTTTATCACGTCCGGGTATAATTCACCCCTCCACTTT.

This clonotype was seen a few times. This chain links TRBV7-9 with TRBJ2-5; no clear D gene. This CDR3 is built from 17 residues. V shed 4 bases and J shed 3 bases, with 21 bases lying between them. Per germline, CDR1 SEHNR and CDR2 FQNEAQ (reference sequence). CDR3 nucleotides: TGTGCCAGCAGCTCGGCCCCACTTACAGTCCTAAAAGAGACCCAGTACTTC. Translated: CASSSAPLTVLKETQYF.

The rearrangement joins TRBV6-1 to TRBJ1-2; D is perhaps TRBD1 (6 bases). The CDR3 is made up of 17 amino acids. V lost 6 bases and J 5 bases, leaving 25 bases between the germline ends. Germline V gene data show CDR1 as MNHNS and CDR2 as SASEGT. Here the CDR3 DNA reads TGTGCCAGCAGAAACAGGGTCCCTGGACTGACACGTTATGGCTACACCTTC. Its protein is CASRNRVPGLTRYGYTF.

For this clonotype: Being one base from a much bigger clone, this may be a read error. The CDR3 is CACSLSERQPQHF. The CDR3 nucleotides are TGTGCTTGCAGCTTAAGTGAGCGCCAGCCCCAGCATTTT. This chain links TRBV7-9 with TRBJ1-5, with D uncertain. Germline loops: CDR1 SEHNR, CDR2 FQNEAQ (reference sequence). This CDR3 has 13 amino acids.

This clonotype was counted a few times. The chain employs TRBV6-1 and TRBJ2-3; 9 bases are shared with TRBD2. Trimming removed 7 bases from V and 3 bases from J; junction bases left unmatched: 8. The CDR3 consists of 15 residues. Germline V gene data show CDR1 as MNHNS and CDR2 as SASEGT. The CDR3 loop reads CASNGKAGGTDTQYF. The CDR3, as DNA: TGTGCCAGCAACGGAAAGGCGGGAGGGACAGATACGCAGTATTTT.

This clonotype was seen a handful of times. This CDR3 is CASSLSQRVIDTQYF. Written as DNA, the CDR3 is TGTGCCAGCAGTTTGAGTCAGCGGGTCATCGATACGCAGTATTTT. The V and J genes are TRBV12-3 or TRBV12-4 and TRBJ2-3, with a tentative D call TRBD2 (6 bases). Between the trimmed V and J ends, which lost 3 bases and 6 bases, there was a span of 16 bases. The CDR3 sequence is 15 residues long.

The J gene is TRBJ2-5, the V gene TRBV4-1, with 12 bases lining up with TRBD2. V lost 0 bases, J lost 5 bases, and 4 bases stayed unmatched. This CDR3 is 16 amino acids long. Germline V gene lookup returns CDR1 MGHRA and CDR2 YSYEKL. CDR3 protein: CASSQDTSGRSETQYF. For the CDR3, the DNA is TGCGCCAGCAGCCAAGATACTAGCGGGAGGAGTGAGACCCAGTACTTC.

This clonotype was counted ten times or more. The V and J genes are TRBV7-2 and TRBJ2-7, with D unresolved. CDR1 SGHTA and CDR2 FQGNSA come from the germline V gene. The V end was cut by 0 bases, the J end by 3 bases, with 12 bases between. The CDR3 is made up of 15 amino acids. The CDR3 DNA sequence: TGTGCCAGCAGCTTAGCTTCTGGGGAAGGCTACGAGCAGTACTTC. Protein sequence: CASSLASGEGYEQYF.

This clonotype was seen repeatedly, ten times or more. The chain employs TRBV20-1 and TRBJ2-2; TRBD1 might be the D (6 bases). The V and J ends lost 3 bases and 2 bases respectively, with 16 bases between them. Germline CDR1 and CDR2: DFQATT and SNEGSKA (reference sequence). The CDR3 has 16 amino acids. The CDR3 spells CSASGDGQPNTGELFF. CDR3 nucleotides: TGCAGTGCTAGCGGGGACGGACAGCCAAACACCGGGGAGCTGTTTTTT.